This TCR beta chain was profiled in a study of tumour-infiltrating T cells in Burkitt lymphoma. The table came from immunoSEQ multiplex PCR; TCRdb's copy has only in-frame clones and leaves some out. The sample holds around 46,000 clones, around a third seen once. Germline lookup yields CDR1 SGHRS and CDR2 YFSETQ. After removal of 7 bases from V and 0 bases from J, the junction contained 3 bases not matched to a gene. The CDR3 extends over 13 amino acids. This clone turned up a few times. The TCR originated in a human donor with Burkitt lymphoma. The chain combines TRBV5-1 with TRBJ1-1; 7 nucleotides match TRBD1. Sequencing was performed on tumor tissue. Here the CDR3 DNA reads TGCGCCAGCGGGACAGACATGAACACTGAAGCTTTCTTT. This translates into CASGTDMNTEAFF.